The clone carrying this TCR beta chain is a singleton in its sample. Antigen specificity is unknown. Losses at the gene ends were 2 bases for V and 2 bases for J; bases not matched to a gene: 10. CDR3 size: 16 residues. From germline, CDR1 is SGHRS and CDR2 YFSETQ. Macro-dissection enriched premalignant or tumor cells before nucleic acid extraction. These data originate in a study of immune evolution from preneoplasia to lung adenocarcinoma. Study details: HLA loss of heterozygosity: less than 9% AIS, more than 14% MIA, roughly 30% ADC, none AAH. Findings and caveats of the study: Later-stage lesions appeared to have more T cells, more diversity, less clonality. Normal lung had the highest top T cell clone frequencies.

Data came from immunoSEQ multiplex PCR; TCRdb stores just in-frame clones and leaves some out. The profile covers 25,000 to 30,000 clones, with about 74% appearing a single time and 5% to 7% taken by the ten largest. The chain employs TRBV5-1 and TRBJ2-7; TRBD1 agrees at 7 bases. The sample comprised FFPE invasive lung adenocarcinoma tissue. The receptor was derived from a person in their sixties with invasive lung adenocarcinoma. Some clones in this sample may be carry-over from other donors' samples. CDR3 region: CASSLSSGQFTYEQYF. The CDR3 DNA follows: TGCGCCAGCAGCTTATCCTCGGGACAGTTTACCTACGAGCAGTACTTC.